Described below is a single T cell receptor (beta chain) sequence and its context. Its cognate antigen is unknown. Library preparation for TCR beta used quantitative 5'-RACE with molecular barcodes. TCRdb itself ran the 5' RACE reads through MiXCR, one entry per CDR3 protein. The table has over 700,000 distinct CDR3 sequences, around 17% seen once. This record belongs to a study of CD8 T cells in ankylosing spondylitis. Findings and caveats of the study: The clones that were linked to disease were reported to be significantly enriched in matched synovial fluid samples from ankylosing spondylitis patients. A TCR beta motif of 7 to 9 highly homologous variants seemed to mark ankylosing spondylitis blood.

The CDR3 sequence is 15 residues long. The trim removed 4 bases at V and 6 bases at J, leaving 9 bases unmatched. Germline V gene lookup returns CDR1 MGHRA and CDR2 YSYEKL. The sequence derives from a male donor with ankylosing spondylitis. The specimen sequenced was blood, either unsorted or a sorted T cell fraction (not recorded which). The gene calls are TRBV4-1 and TRBJ2-1; 7 nucleotides align to TRBD2. CDR3 DNA: TGCGCCAGCAGCCTTAGACTAGCAACTACCAATGAGCAGTTCTTC. Translation: CASSLRLATTNEQFF.